Given below is one TCR beta chain in context. The sample comes from a study of PD-1 blockade in classical Hodgkin lymphoma. No patient escaped relapse after autologous stem cell transplantation, and brentuximab vedotin exposure varied. The CDR3 is 15 amino acids. Losses at the gene ends were 0 bases for V and 0 bases for J; bases not matched to a gene: 1. In germline, CDR1 is LNHNV, CDR2 YYDKDF (reference sequence). TCRdb's table, derived via immunoSEQ multiplex PCR, lists solely in-frame clones and lacks some. This table holds some 100,000 clones, more than 85% found once. The chain employs TRBV15 and TRBJ2-5; TRBD1 matches 7 bases. This clonotype was obtained from a human donor with classical Hodgkin lymphoma. The specimen comprised peripheral blood mononuclear cells (PBMCs), sampled before the second cycle of nivolumab. CDR3 sequence (DNA): TGTGCCACCAGCAGAGACAGGGGGAACCAAGAGACCCAGTACTTC. Its translation: CATSRDRGNQETQYF.